A selection of T cell receptor beta chains follows, all from one sample in a study of blood T cell repertoires in COVID-19. TCRdb keeps only in-frame clones here, not all; method: immunoSEQ multiplex PCR. This sample carries approximately 25,000 clones, around 88% of them seen once, and the ten largest clones take roughly a sixth. Input material: peripheral blood. Receptor source: a human donor with acute or convalescent COVID-19. The donor label of this sample is uncertain. Both conserved end residues are trimmed from each CDR3. The D gene is left open where the match is weak.

d_call j_call v_call cdr3_aa
- TRBJ2-1 TRBV5-4 ASSPQASNEQF
- TRBJ1-1 TRBV15 ATSFTGGTEAF
- TRBJ1-5 TRBV12-3/TRBV12-4 ASSEGHNQPQH
TRBD1 TRBJ1-1 TRBV14 ASSLTQGARTEAF
- TRBJ2-2 TRBV7-7 ASSHGQSATGELF
TRBD2 TRBJ2-1 TRBV4-2 ASSHQTSGSANEQF
TRBD2 TRBJ2-1 TRBV9 ASSVGLAGYSSYNEQF
- TRBJ1-2 TRBV4-1 ASSQSSASQGVGGYT
TRBD2 TRBJ2-1 TRBV7-9 ASSPPLSGRPGHEQF
TRBD1 TRBJ1-1 TRBV19 ASSSRQGASEAF